The rows below give T cell receptor beta chains drawn from one sample of a study of T cells in tuberculosis. The assay was immunoSEQ multiplex PCR, and TCRdb's table has in-frame clones only and misses some. There are tens of thousands of clones in the sample; roughly nine tenths occur only once, and 7% lies in the top ten. This specimen was PBMCs, taken at tuberculosis diagnosis. These receptors were obtained from an adult with tuberculosis. Some clones in this sample may be carry-over from other donors' samples. Both conserved end residues are trimmed from each CDR3. Fields, in order: J gene, D gene, V gene, CDR3 protein. The D gene is left open where the match is weak.

J gene: TRBJ2-7
D gene: NA
V gene: TRBV19
CDR3 protein: ASSIGSGATYEQY

J gene: TRBJ2-1
D gene: TRBD1
V gene: TRBV15
CDR3 protein: ATKRQGALDEQF

J gene: TRBJ2-6
D gene: NA
V gene: TRBV18
CDR3 protein: ASSGGSSGANVLT

J gene: TRBJ2-7
D gene: TRBD1
V gene: TRBV6-1
CDR3 protein: ASSEGQGARSYEQY

J gene: TRBJ1-1
D gene: TRBD1
V gene: TRBV5-1
CDR3 protein: ASSLSGTGGTEAF

J gene: TRBJ2-1
D gene: NA
V gene: TRBV7-8
CDR3 protein: ASSRRRAVHEQF

J gene: TRBJ2-3
D gene: NA
V gene: TRBV7-2
CDR3 protein: ASSSRVRADTQY

J gene: TRBJ1-4
D gene: NA
V gene: TRBV28
CDR3 protein: ASSLSLGLNEKLF

J gene: TRBJ2-2
D gene: NA
V gene: TRBV5-4
CDR3 protein: ASSSKNTGELF

J gene: TRBJ1-4
D gene: NA
V gene: TRBV19
CDR3 protein: ASREVATNEKLF